This T cell receptor (beta chain) was documented in a study of blood T cell repertoires in COVID-19. On the study more broadly: From the United States, Italy and Spain came samples of acute and convalescent COVID-19. Nucleic acid was either cDNA or gDNA, and it came from T cells, B-cell-depleted T cells, or PBMCs.

Per the original methods: Estimation of nucleated cell counts was performed using reference gene primer amplification. Some clones are missing from TCRdb's copy, which holds only in-frame ones; the method was immunoSEQ multiplex PCR. V and J calls and clone size follow that table, whereas D and trimming were derived from the DNA. The data show about 360,000 clones, 75% to 90% seen once. V was clipped by 6 bases and J by 0 bases, with 9 bases between them. The germline V gene encodes CDR1 MNHEY and CDR2 SVGAGI. This CDR3 has 13 residues. V and J are TRBV6-5 and TRBJ2-7; D remains unclear. The source material was peripheral blood. The TCR was taken from an older woman with COVID-19, enrolled during active disease. CDR3 in amino acids: CASSSEISYEQYF. The CDR3 DNA reads as TGTGCCAGCAGCTCAGAAATCTCCTACGAGCAGTACTTC.